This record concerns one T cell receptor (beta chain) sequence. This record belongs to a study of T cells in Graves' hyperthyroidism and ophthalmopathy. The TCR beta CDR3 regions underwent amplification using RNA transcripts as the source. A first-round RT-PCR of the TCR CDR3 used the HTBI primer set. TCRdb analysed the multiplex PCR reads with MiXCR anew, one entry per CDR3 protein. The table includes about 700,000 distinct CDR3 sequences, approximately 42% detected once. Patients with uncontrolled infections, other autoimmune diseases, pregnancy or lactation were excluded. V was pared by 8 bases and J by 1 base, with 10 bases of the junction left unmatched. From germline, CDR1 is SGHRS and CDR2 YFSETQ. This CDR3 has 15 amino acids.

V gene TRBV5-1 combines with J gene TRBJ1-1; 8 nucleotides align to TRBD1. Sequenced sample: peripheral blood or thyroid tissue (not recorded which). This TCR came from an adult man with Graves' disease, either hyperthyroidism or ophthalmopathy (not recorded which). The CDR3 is CASTPLTGANTEAFF. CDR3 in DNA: TGCGCCAGTACTCCCTTGACAGGGGCGAACACTGAAGCTTTCTTT.